This TCR beta chain was observed in a study of T cells after yellow fever vaccination. MiXCR was run by TCRdb on the 5' RACE reads, yielding one entry per CDR3 protein. The sample lists under 90,000 distinct CDR3 sequences, around 7% occurring once. The CDR3 is 17 residues long. Germline V lookup: CDR1 MGHRA, CDR2 YSYEKL. Trimming removed 1 base from V and 0 bases from J, with 13 bases in between. This sequence was found in a man younger than 35 who received the YFV17D yellow fever vaccine. V is TRBV4-1 and J is TRBJ2-1; D remains unclear. This material consisted of CD8+ T cells sorted from PBMCs, taken roughly 46 days after the first yellow fever vaccination. The CDR3 protein is CASSQAAALSSYNEQFF. DNA for the CDR3: TGCGCCAGCAGCCAAGCCGCAGCCCTGAGCTCCTACAATGAGCAGTTCTTC.